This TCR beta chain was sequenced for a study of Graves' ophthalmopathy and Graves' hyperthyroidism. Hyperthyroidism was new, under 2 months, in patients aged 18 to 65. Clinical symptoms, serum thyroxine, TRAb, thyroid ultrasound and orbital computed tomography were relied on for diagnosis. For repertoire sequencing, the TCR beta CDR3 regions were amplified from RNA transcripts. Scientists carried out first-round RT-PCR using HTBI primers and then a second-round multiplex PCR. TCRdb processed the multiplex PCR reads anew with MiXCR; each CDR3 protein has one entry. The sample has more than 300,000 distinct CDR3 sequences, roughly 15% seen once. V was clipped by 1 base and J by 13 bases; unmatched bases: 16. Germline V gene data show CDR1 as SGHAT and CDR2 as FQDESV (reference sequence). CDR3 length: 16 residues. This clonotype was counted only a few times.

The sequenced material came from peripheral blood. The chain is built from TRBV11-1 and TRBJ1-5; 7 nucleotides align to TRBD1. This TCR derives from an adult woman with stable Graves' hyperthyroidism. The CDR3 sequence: CASSLGGGKGARRQHF. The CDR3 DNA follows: TGTGCCAGCAGCTTAGGAGGTGGGAAGGGGGCCCGACGGCAGCATTTT.